This is a list of T cell receptor beta chains from one sample in a study of T cells in Graves' hyperthyroidism and ophthalmopathy. TCRdb redid the calling of the multiplex PCR reads with MiXCR, one entry per CDR3 protein. The sample holds approximately 380,000 distinct CDR3 sequences, over 13% seen once. Sequencing was performed on blood. Receptors originate from a man aged 45 to 65 with Graves' ophthalmopathy. The CDR3 runs from the conserved cysteine through the conserved F or W. A D gene is named only where the DNA matches it firmly. Only part of the rows carry a size: once, few, many, or a class if the clone is expanded.

d_gene: NA
abundance: few
j_gene: TRBJ2-1
v_gene: TRBV10-3
CDR3nt: TGTGCCATCAGTGGTTCTGTGGTAGCCCAAAAATACAATGAGCAGTTCTTC
CDR3aa: CAISGSVVAQKYNEQFF

d_gene: TRBD1
abundance: many
j_gene: TRBJ2-1
v_gene: TRBV7-9
CDR3nt: TGTGCCAGCAGCCCCCGGGACAGGTACAATGAGCAGTTCTTC
CDR3aa: CASSPRDRYNEQFF

d_gene: NA
abundance: many
j_gene: TRBJ1-1
v_gene: TRBV6-1
CDR3nt: TGTGCCAGCAGTGAAGCGCCTGTGCCCAGCGAGGTGGCTTTCTTT
CDR3aa: CASSEAPVPSEVAFF

d_gene: NA
abundance: many
j_gene: TRBJ2-2
v_gene: TRBV2
CDR3nt: TGTGCCAGCAGTGGAGATCCACTAGCGAACACCGGGGAGCTGTTTTTT
CDR3aa: CASSGDPLANTGELFF

d_gene: NA
abundance: many
j_gene: TRBJ2-1
v_gene: TRBV5-1
CDR3nt: TGCGCCAGCAGCTGGTGGACAGGGGTCCGGCTAGCGGGAGATGAGCAGTTCTTC
CDR3aa: CASSWWTGVRLAGDEQFF

d_gene: TRBD2
abundance: many
j_gene: TRBJ2-3
v_gene: TRBV4-2
CDR3nt: TGTGCCAGCAGCCAAGGAATTTCTAGCGGGAGGGCCGGCACAGATACGCAGTATTTT
CDR3aa: CASSQGISSGRAGTDTQYF

d_gene: TRBD2
abundance: many
j_gene: TRBJ2-1
v_gene: TRBV7-2
CDR3nt: TGTGCCAGCAGCCCCGGGACTAGTCCCGTAAATGAGCAGTTCTTC
CDR3aa: CASSPGTSPVNEQFF

d_gene: NA
abundance: few
j_gene: TRBJ1-5
v_gene: TRBV6-1
CDR3nt: TGTGCCAGCATCCAAAACGGCAATCAGCCCCAGCATTTT
CDR3aa: CASIQNGNQPQHF

d_gene: NA
abundance: few
j_gene: TRBJ2-3
v_gene: TRBV4-2
CDR3nt: TGTGCCAGCAGCCAAGAAGCAGGGCCACAGGATACGCAGTATTTT
CDR3aa: CASSQEAGPQDTQYF

d_gene: NA
abundance: many
j_gene: TRBJ1-1
v_gene: TRBV29-1
CDR3nt: TGCAGCGTTGATCTTGTTGGCCGGGAGAACACTGAAGCTTTCTTT
CDR3aa: CSVDLVGRENTEAFF

d_gene: NA
abundance: many
j_gene: TRBJ2-3
v_gene: TRBV6-1
CDR3nt: TGTGCCAGCAGCTTTTCTAGCACAGATACGCAGTATTTT
CDR3aa: CASSFSSTDTQYF

d_gene: NA
abundance: many
j_gene: TRBJ2-5
v_gene: TRBV27
CDR3nt: TGTGCCAGCAGTTTACGGCTAGGGGAGACCCAGTACTTC
CDR3aa: CASSLRLGETQYF

d_gene: NA
abundance: NA
j_gene: TRBJ1-5
v_gene: TRBV10-3
CDR3nt: TGTGCCATCAGCCCCGCGGGTCTTCGCAATCAGCCCCAGCATTTT
CDR3aa: CAISPAGLRNQPQHF

d_gene: NA
abundance: few
j_gene: TRBJ2-1
v_gene: TRBV7-9
CDR3nt: TGTGCCAGCAGCTCAGGGGCTACCCCTATCGATGAGCAGTTCTTC
CDR3aa: CASSSGATPIDEQFF

d_gene: NA
abundance: many
j_gene: TRBJ2-3
v_gene: TRBV5-5
CDR3nt: TGTGCCAGCAGCCTACTCAAGCGGGGCACAGATACGCAGTATTTT
CDR3aa: CASSLLKRGTDTQYF

d_gene: NA
abundance: NA
j_gene: TRBJ2-7
v_gene: TRBV2
CDR3nt: TGTGCCAGCAGTGTCCGTAGCTACGAGCAGTACTTC
CDR3aa: CASSVRSYEQYF

d_gene: NA
abundance: many
j_gene: TRBJ1-1
v_gene: TRBV6-2/TRBV6-3
CDR3nt: TGTGCCAGCAGGTTTCTGGGGGAACAGAACATGAACACTGAAGCTTTCTTT
CDR3aa: CASRFLGEQNMNTEAFF

d_gene: TRBD1
abundance: NA
j_gene: TRBJ1-4
v_gene: TRBV5-6
CDR3nt: TGTGCCAGCAGCATCGGACAGGGGATTGAAAAACTGTTTTTT
CDR3aa: CASSIGQGIEKLFF

d_gene: NA
abundance: few
j_gene: TRBJ2-1
v_gene: TRBV24-1
CDR3nt: TGTGCCACCAGTGATTTCGCGGACAGCTACAATGAGCAGTTCTTC
CDR3aa: CATSDFADSYNEQFF

d_gene: NA
abundance: few
j_gene: TRBJ2-3
v_gene: TRBV5-1
CDR3nt: TGCGCCAGCACGGCGGGAACTAGCACAGATACGCAGTATTTT
CDR3aa: CASTAGTSTDTQYF

d_gene: NA
abundance: few
j_gene: TRBJ2-1
v_gene: TRBV3-1
CDR3nt: TGTGCCAGCAGCCAAGAACGGCGCTCCTACAATGAGCAGTTCTTC
CDR3aa: CASSQERRSYNEQFF

d_gene: TRBD1
abundance: NA
j_gene: TRBJ1-1
v_gene: TRBV7-7
CDR3nt: TGTGCTAGCAGCTTAGGGACAGACACTGAAGCTTTCTTT
CDR3aa: CASSLGTDTEAFF

d_gene: TRBD2
abundance: many
j_gene: TRBJ2-3
v_gene: TRBV11-2
CDR3nt: TGTGCCAGCAGCTTACCTCCTGGGACTAGCGGCACAGATACGCAGTATTTT
CDR3aa: CASSLPPGTSGTDTQYF

d_gene: NA
abundance: NA
j_gene: TRBJ1-2
v_gene: TRBV28
CDR3nt: TGTGCCAGCAGTTCAGGACAGTATGGCTACACCTTC
CDR3aa: CASSSGQYGYTF

d_gene: NA
abundance: NA
j_gene: TRBJ2-2
v_gene: TRBV3-1
CDR3nt: TGTGCCAGCAGCCAAGATCTTCCTAGCGTCACCGGGGAGCTGTTTTTT
CDR3aa: CASSQDLPSVTGELFF

d_gene: TRBD2
abundance: many
j_gene: TRBJ2-1
v_gene: TRBV5-1
CDR3nt: TGCGCCAGCAGACACCCCCAGCGGGAGGCCTACAATGAGCAGTTCTTC
CDR3aa: CASRHPQREAYNEQFF

d_gene: TRBD2
abundance: many
j_gene: TRBJ2-5
v_gene: TRBV7-9
CDR3nt: TGTGCCAGCAGCTTAGTACTAGCGGGTCAAGAGACCCAGTACTTC
CDR3aa: CASSLVLAGQETQYF

d_gene: TRBD1
abundance: many
j_gene: TRBJ1-2
v_gene: TRBV29-1
CDR3nt: TGCAGCGTTGTGGTAGGGGGCAACTATGGCTACACCTTC
CDR3aa: CSVVVGGNYGYTF

d_gene: TRBD1
abundance: many
j_gene: TRBJ2-1
v_gene: TRBV6-1
CDR3nt: TGTGCCAGCAGTGATGACAGGGACTCCTACAATGAGCAGTTCTTC
CDR3aa: CASSDDRDSYNEQFF

d_gene: TRBD2
abundance: few
j_gene: TRBJ2-1
v_gene: TRBV20-1
CDR3nt: TGCAGTGCTGAAAGCGGGAGGACTTACAATGAGCAGTTCTTC
CDR3aa: CSAESGRTYNEQFF

d_gene: TRBD2
abundance: many
j_gene: TRBJ2-7
v_gene: TRBV2
CDR3nt: TGTGCCAGCAAGCGGGAGTATCCCTCCTACGAGCAGTACTTC
CDR3aa: CASKREYPSYEQYF

d_gene: TRBD1
abundance: few
j_gene: TRBJ1-1
v_gene: TRBV25-1
CDR3nt: TGTGCCAGCAGTCAGGGGGCGCGTTCCACTGAAGCTTTCTTT
CDR3aa: CASSQGARSTEAFF

d_gene: TRBD2
abundance: many
j_gene: TRBJ2-1
v_gene: TRBV12-3/TRBV12-4
CDR3nt: TGTGCCAGCAGTTTAGGCGAGGGGGGCAGTAGCGGGATCAATAATGAGCAGTTCTTC
CDR3aa: CASSLGEGGSSGINNEQFF

d_gene: NA
abundance: many
j_gene: TRBJ1-2
v_gene: TRBV4-2
CDR3nt: TGTGCCAGCAGCCAAGAGGCGCAGGCTAACTATGGCTACACCTTC
CDR3aa: CASSQEAQANYGYTF

d_gene: TRBD1
abundance: few
j_gene: TRBJ2-7
v_gene: TRBV6-1
CDR3nt: TGTGCCAGCACTAATTCCGGGACAGGGGTTCTCGTGCAGTACTTC
CDR3aa: CASTNSGTGVLVQYF

d_gene: TRBD1
abundance: many
j_gene: TRBJ2-7
v_gene: TRBV12-3/TRBV12-4
CDR3nt: TGTGCCAGCAGTCCGCAAAGCCCGGACAGGGCGTACGAGCAGTACTTC
CDR3aa: CASSPQSPDRAYEQYF

d_gene: NA
abundance: many
j_gene: TRBJ2-1
v_gene: TRBV6-1
CDR3nt: TGTGCCAGCAGTCACGATTGGGAGCGCTCCTACAATGAGCAGTTCTTC
CDR3aa: CASSHDWERSYNEQFF

d_gene: NA
abundance: NA
j_gene: TRBJ1-1
v_gene: TRBV5-1
CDR3nt: TGCGCCAGCAGCTTGGCCTTAGGGGAGACTGAAGCTTTCTTT
CDR3aa: CASSLALGETEAFF

d_gene: TRBD2
abundance: few
j_gene: TRBJ2-7
v_gene: TRBV10-2
CDR3nt: TGCGCCAGCAGTGAGGCGCCTAGCGGGAGTCTACGATCCGAGCAGTACTTC
CDR3aa: CASSEAPSGSLRSEQYF

d_gene: NA
abundance: few
j_gene: TRBJ2-5
v_gene: TRBV2
CDR3nt: TGTGCCAGCAGTGAAGGTCGGATCTTCGAGACCCAGTACTTC
CDR3aa: CASSEGRIFETQYF

d_gene: NA
abundance: NA
j_gene: TRBJ2-7
v_gene: TRBV27
CDR3nt: TGTGCCAGCAGTAGTGGGAAAGGCGCCTACGAGCAGTACTTC
CDR3aa: CASSSGKGAYEQYF

d_gene: NA
abundance: few
j_gene: TRBJ2-1
v_gene: TRBV6-1
CDR3nt: TGTGCCAGCAACCCGGGTGGCGGGGCGAGCTCCTACAATGAGCAGTTCTTC
CDR3aa: CASNPGGGASSYNEQFF

d_gene: TRBD2
abundance: few
j_gene: TRBJ2-5
v_gene: TRBV7-9
CDR3nt: TGTGCCAGCAGCTTCGCGCGACCAGCGGGAGCAGAGACCCAGTACTTC
CDR3aa: CASSFARPAGAETQYF